This T cell receptor beta chain comes out of a study of T cells after posttransplantation cyclophosphamide. Study-level points and caveats: After PTCy, TRB diversity resembled that of CNI/methotrexate controls.

Germline loops: CDR1 SGHTA, CDR2 FQGNSA. J lost 9 bases, V lost 5 bases, and 11 bases had no gene match. The CDR3 runs to 15 residues. The protocol was immunoSEQ multiplex PCR, while the TCRdb copy is restricted to in-frame clones and leaves out a portion. The sample shows thousands of clones, no singletons; the ten largest hold 5.5% to 7.5%. This clone showed up many times. What it binds is not known. Busulfan-fludarabine conditioning, marrow transplant, and cyclophosphamide on days +3 and +4 were administered. This TCR derives from a female patient in her forties or fifties who received an allogeneic stem cell transplant from an unrelated donor, was CMV-positive, and had acute GVHD only. Some of the T cells may derive from the graft donor. Specimen: PBMCs, collected after allogeneic stem cell transplant with posttransplant cyclophosphamide. The chain uses TRBV7-2 and TRBJ1-5; 9 positions match TRBD1. The CDR3 here is CASSPGTGGPRPQHF. CDR3 sequence (DNA): TGTGCCAGCAGCCCTGGAACAGGGGGCCCTCGGCCCCAGCATTTT.